The 29 T cell receptor beta chains in this list originate from one sample, sequenced in a study of cytomegalovirus exposure and HLA in healthy donors. In the PCR, 60 Vbeta and 13 Jbeta primers were used. TCRdb keeps only in-frame clones here, not all; method: immunoSEQ multiplex PCR. The sample holds 200,000 to 250,000 clones, 70% to 85% seen once. Material for sequencing was PBMCs. The source is a man aged 45 to 65 in good health and CMV-seronegative.

This clone was detected only a few times. The chain employs TRBV28 and TRBJ1-2; a possible D gene is TRBD1 (6 bases). The CDR3 sequence is 12 residues long. CDR1 and CDR2 (germline): MDHEN, SYDVKM. Trimming stripped 6 bases from V and 8 bases from J, with 13 bases between. In nucleotides, the CDR3 is TGTGCCAGCAGAAACAGGGAACGGGGCTACACCTTC. This sequence encodes CASRNRERGYTF.

This clone was seen a handful of times. The V and J genes are TRBV19 and TRBJ1-5; D unclear. Germline V CDR1 and CDR2: LNHDA, SQIVND (reference sequence). Deletions cut 6 bases from V and 10 bases from J, with 13 bases between. There are 12 residues in the CDR3. The CDR3 here is CASRQNLEPQHF. The CDR3 bases are TGTGCCAGTAGACAGAACCTCGAACCCCAGCATTTT.

The J gene is TRBJ2-5, the V gene TRBV5-5, with 13 bases matching TRBD2. The CDR3 length is 13 residues. The junction had 2 bases not matched to a gene; V was cut back by 7 bases and J by 5 bases. Germline CDR1 reads SGHKS; CDR2 reads YYEKEE (reference sequence). The CDR3 protein is CASELAGGETQYF. Written as DNA, the CDR3 is TGTGCCAGCGAACTAGCGGGAGGGGAGACCCAGTACTTC.

This clone was observed a handful of times. The chain recombines TRBV15 with TRBJ2-5; TRBD1 is a possible D gene (5 bases). Trimming stripped 4 bases from V and 2 bases from J, with 8 bases between. The CDR3 is 13 residues long. The germline V gene encodes CDR1 LNHNV and CDR2 YYDKDF (reference sequence). The CDR3 region is CATSNDRQETQYF. CDR3 DNA: TGTGCCACCAGCAACGACAGACAAGAGACCCAGTACTTC.

The chain carries TRBV7-9 and TRBJ2-7, with 10 bases identical to TRBD1. The CDR3 covers 15 residues. V gave up 6 bases and J gave up 5 bases; unmatched junction bases: 10. Germline values: CDR1 SEHNR, CDR2 FQNEAQ (reference sequence). CDR3 nucleotides: TGTGCCAGCAGTAGGACAGGGGGTGGTTACCACGAGCAGTACTTC. Amino acid sequence: CASSRTGGGYHEQYF.

This sequence joins TRBV10-1 and TRBJ2-5; a weak D match, TRBD1 (5 bases). Germline lookup yields CDR1 WNHNN and CDR2 SYGVQD (reference sequence). The germline V and J ends were trimmed by 5 bases and 5 bases, with 12 bases remaining between them. The CDR3 length is 13 residues. The CDR3 sequence is CASSLGKGETQYF. In nucleotides, the CDR3 is TGCGCCAGCAGTCTGGGGAAGGGGGAGACCCAGTACTTC.

The J gene is TRBJ1-5, the V gene TRBV18; 8 bases line up with TRBD1. Trimming at V came to 3 bases and at J to 7 bases, leaving 5 bases not matched to a gene. Germline assignment: CDR1 KGHSH and CDR2 LQKENI. The CDR3 covers 14 residues. The CDR3 DNA sequence: TGTGCCAGCTCACCCGGACAGGGCGACCAGCCCCAGCATTTT. The encoded protein is CASSPGQGDQPQHF.

For the CDR3, the DNA is TGTGCCAGCTCAAATGTGGGCGTGAACACTGAAGCTTTCTTT. This gives the protein CASSNVGVNTEAFF. The chain couples TRBV18 to TRBJ1-1; D gene uncertain. CDR1 is KGHSH, CDR2 LQKENI, per germline. V lost 5 bases, J lost 0 bases, and 10 bases lay in between. This CDR3 is built from 14 residues.

This clone was picked up a small number of times. This sequence joins TRBV10-1 and TRBJ2-7, with a possible D match to TRBD2 (5 bases). The germline V gene encodes CDR1 WNHNN and CDR2 SYGVQD (reference sequence). The ends were cut back, 3 bases at V and 3 bases at J, with 6 bases in the middle. CDR3 length: 12 residues. The CDR3 DNA sequence: TGCGCCAGCAGTGACCGGGACTACGAGCAGTACTTC. Its protein product is CASSDRDYEQYF.

V is TRBV7-6 and J is TRBJ2-7; TRBD2 matches 11 bases. CDR1 and CDR2 from the germline V gene are SGHVS and FNYEAQ. The CDR3 loop spans 15 amino acids. V shed 0 bases, J shed 3 bases, and the junction held 1 base outside the gene matches. The CDR3 DNA sequence: TGTGCCAGCAGCTTAGCAGGGACTAGCGGCTACGAGCAGTACTTC. Amino acid sequence: CASSLAGTSGYEQYF.

This chain links TRBV2 with TRBJ2-2, with D tentatively TRBD1 (5 bases). V lost 8 bases and J lost 9, with 16 bases in between. The germline V gene has CDR1 SNHLY and CDR2 FYNNEI. The CDR3 is 13 amino acids. CDR3 bases: TGTGCCAGCTCGCAGGGCGCTGTGCGGGAGCTGTTTTTT. Translating gives CASSQGAVRELFF.

The chain combines TRBV28 with TRBJ2-7; D is perhaps TRBD2 (5 bases). V was shortened by 3 bases and J by 9 bases, with 18 bases between the two germline ends. CDR3 length: 14 residues. The V gene's germline CDR1 is MDHEN and CDR2 SYDVKM. CDR3 DNA sequence: TGTGCCAGCAGTTTTGGAGGCGACCCAATCGGGCAGTACTTC. This translates into CASSFGGDPIGQYF.

This chain uses TRBV9 with TRBJ2-2, with a weak D call TRBD1 (5 bases). The CDR3 is 14 residues long. Looked up from germline, CDR1 is SGDLS and CDR2 is YYNGEE. The V end was cut by 0 bases, the J end by 4 bases, with 7 bases between. The CDR3, as DNA: TGTGCCAGCAGCGTAGGGGGCCGCACCGGGGAGCTGTTTTTT. Its translation: CASSVGGRTGELFF.

The chain recombines TRBV30 with TRBJ2-3; 15 bases line up with TRBD2. This CDR3 is 17 amino acids long. Germline CDR1 and CDR2: GTSNPN and SVGIG (reference sequence). After removal of 6 bases from V and 0 bases from J, the junction contained 7 bases not matched to a gene. The CDR3 spells CACRRTSGGASTDTQYF. CDR3 nucleotides: TGTGCCTGCCGGCGGACTAGCGGGGGGGCGAGCACAGATACGCAGTATTTT.

The chain links TRBV27 to TRBJ1-2; TRBD1 is a possible D gene (5 bases). The CDR3 consists of 13 residues. V lost 4 bases, J lost 6 bases, and 12 bases lay in between. From germline, CDR1 is MNHEY and CDR2 SMNVEV (reference sequence). CDR3 amino acids: CASSYRTSDGYTF. The CDR3 DNA is TGTGCCAGCAGTTATCGGACATCCGATGGCTACACCTTC.

The chain couples TRBV27 to TRBJ2-1, with TRBD2 matching 14 bases. CDR1 and CDR2 (germline): MNHEY, SMNVEV (reference sequence). V dropped 5 bases and J dropped 9; count of bases not matched to a gene: 6. This CDR3 spans 15 amino acids. CDR3 sequence (DNA): TGTGCCAGCAGTCCGGGACTAGCGGGAGTTGTTGAGCAGTTCTTC. This codes for CASSPGLAGVVEQFF.

Worth noting for this clone: Within the sample, other DNA sequences also encode this same CDR3. The V call is TRBV9, the J call TRBJ2-3; possible D gene TRBD2, 6 bases. V lost 0 bases and J lost 0, with 8 bases in between. CDR3 length equals 15 residues. CDR1 SGDLS and CDR2 YYNGEE come from the germline V gene. CDR3 residues: CASSVGGGSTDTQYF. CDR3 bases: TGTGCCAGCAGCGTAGGGGGAGGAAGCACAGATACGCAGTATTTT.

The CDR3 spells CASNPMRGGYQETQYF. DNA of the CDR3: TGTGCCAGCAATCCCATGCGGGGGGGCTACCAAGAGACCCAGTACTTC. The V and J genes are TRBV11-2 and TRBJ2-5, with 9 bases that match TRBD2. Germline V gives CDR1 SGHAT, CDR2 FQNNGV. This CDR3 has 16 amino acids. The junction had 9 bases not matched to a gene; V was cut back by 7 bases and J by 0 bases.

The rearrangement links TRBV4-2 to TRBJ1-2; D gene uncertain. Trimming shortened V by 0 bases and J by 5 bases, and 10 bases separated the two germline ends. CDR1 and CDR2 from the germline V gene are LGHNA and YNFKEQ. CDR3 length: 14 residues. The CDR3 DNA reads TGTGCCAGCAGCCAAGATCTGTCGGTTTATGGCTACACCTTC. Translation gives CASSQDLSVYGYTF.

The J gene is TRBJ1-2, the V gene TRBV6-6, with 11 bases matching TRBD1. The CDR3 spans 16 residues. Germline V gene data show CDR1 as MNHNY and CDR2 as SVGAGI (reference sequence). The ends lost 6 bases at V and 7 bases at J; junction bases unmatched: 13. This CDR3 reads CASSQRTGGELSGYTF. CDR3 DNA: TGTGCCAGCAGCCAAAGGACAGGGGGCGAGTTGAGTGGCTACACCTTC.

The V call is TRBV6-5, the J call TRBJ1-5; 7 bases map to TRBD1. V lost 6 bases, J lost 6 bases, and 8 bases stayed unmatched. CDR1 is MNHEY and CDR2 is SVGAGI in the germline V gene. The CDR3 is 14 residues long. CDR3 in DNA: TGTGCCAGCAGAAAAGACAGGGAGGCTCAGCCCCAGCATTTT. It translates to CASRKDREAQPQHF.

The genes are TRBV9 and TRBJ1-1, with 7 bases fitting TRBD1. V dropped 2 bases and J dropped 8; count of bases not matched to a gene: 6. The germline V gene encodes CDR1 SGDLS and CDR2 YYNGEE. The CDR3 consists of 13 residues. The DNA for the CDR3 is TGTGCCAGCAGCGTTTCCCCGGGACAGGAAGCTTTCTTT. Translated: CASSVSPGQEAFF.

V usage is TRBV4-2 and J usage is TRBJ2-2; a possible D gene is TRBD1 (6 bases). Germline V CDR1 and CDR2: LGHNA, YNFKEQ. The CDR3 totals 15 residues. V was clipped by 4 bases and J by 4 bases, with 13 bases between them. CDR3 amino acids: CASSRWTQGTGELFF. CDR3 bases: TGTGCCAGCAGCCGGTGGACACAGGGCACCGGGGAGCTGTTTTTT.

Comment on this clone: The CDR3 does not end in the conserved phenylalanine or tryptophan, so this is likely a read error. The chain uses TRBV6-5 and TRBJ1-2; 8 bases fit TRBD1. CDR3 length equals 14 residues. V shed 7 bases and J 2 bases; nucleotides not matched to a gene: 6. Germline CDR1 is MNHEY and CDR2 is SVGAGI. The CDR3 reads CASIDRGNNYGYTL. The CDR3 nucleotides are TGTGCCAGCATTGACAGGGGTAACAACTATGGCTACACCCTC.

This chain uses TRBV5-1 with TRBJ1-1; D unclear. Germline V CDR1 and CDR2: SGHRS, YFSETQ. The CDR3 extends over 15 amino acids. Trimming removed 2 bases at V and 5 bases at J, with 16 bases between. CDR3 loop: CASSLVPTGGTEAFF. The CDR3 coding sequence is TGCGCCAGCAGCTTAGTCCCGACCGGCGGGACTGAAGCTTTCTTT.

The chain couples TRBV28 to TRBJ2-7; 7 nucleotides agree with TRBD2. V gave up 6 bases and J gave up 2 bases; unmatched junction bases: 4. CDR1 is MDHEN, CDR2 SYDVKM, per germline. The CDR3 is 13 amino acids. This CDR3 is CASRAGTTYEQYF. CDR3 DNA: TGTGCCAGCAGAGCCGGGACTACCTACGAGCAGTACTTC.

V gene TRBV2 combines with J gene TRBJ2-5, with D tentatively TRBD2 (5 bases). Germline CDR1 reads SNHLY; CDR2 reads FYNNEI. Trimming cost V 6 bases and J 2 bases, with 10 bases left between them. CDR3 length: 13 amino acids. The CDR3 sequence is CASSDGLQETQYF. DNA of the CDR3: TGTGCCAGCAGCGACGGACTTCAAGAGACCCAGTACTTC.

The CDR3 loop reads CASSLMAGVAGGPSGANVLTF. DNA of the CDR3: TGTGCCAGCAGCTTAATGGCAGGGGTTGCGGGAGGGCCCTCTGGGGCCAACGTCCTGACTTTC. The rearrangement uses TRBV7-3 and TRBJ2-6; 9 nucleotides align to TRBD2. The CDR3 has 21 amino acids. V trimming: 1 base; J trimming: 0 bases; junction bases outside the gene matches: 13. The germline V gene has CDR1 SGHTA and CDR2 FQGTGA.

The chain couples TRBV14 to TRBJ2-7, with a tentative D call TRBD1 (7 bases). The CDR3 is 15 amino acids. V lost 1 base and J 5 bases, leaving 15 bases between the germline ends. From germline, CDR1 is SGHDN and CDR2 FVKESK. The CDR3 region is CASSQVAGGPHEQYF. CDR3 DNA: TGTGCCAGCAGCCAAGTCGCAGGGGGGCCCCACGAGCAGTACTTC. The full variable domain, in which reference TRBV14 and TRBJ2-7 provide the parts outside the CDR3, is EAGVTQFPSHSVIEKGQTVTLRCDPISGHDNLYWYRRVMGKEIKFLLHFVKESKQDESGMPNNRFLAERTGGTYSTLKVQPAELEDSGVYFCASSQVAGGPHEQYFGPGTRLTVT.